This TCR beta chain stems from a study of CD8 T cells in ankylosing spondylitis (dated by TCRdb to 2017 to 2019). A note on the overall study: To find TCR variants linked to disease, the study profiled T cell receptor beta repertoires in ankylosing spondylitis patients and healthy donors. Peripheral blood was sampled, and synovial fluid was also collected from ankylosing spondylitis patients. The full study cohort was made up of about 25 ankylosing spondylitis patients and around 100 healthy donors.

Cut back by 3 bases and 3 bases, the V and J ends lie 12 bases apart. The CDR3 goes from the cysteine to the phenylalanine over 16 residues. The read is trimmed to its CDR3 DNA, 48 bases read in frame from base 1. The study at large found these results: According to the report, matched synovial fluid samples from ankylosing spondylitis patients were significantly enriched for the disease-linked clones. Blood from ankylosing spondylitis patients appeared to be characterized by a TCR beta motif composed of under 10 highly homologous amino acid variants. In peripheral blood, the disease-linked clones were found at relatively low frequencies and had a CD8+ phenotype. Some TCR beta motif variants had previously been reported in synovial fluid and blood of reactive arthritis patients, which suggested common disease-initiation mechanisms.

This clonotype has at least ten counts. Its antigen is currently not known. Base qualities were left out, and no much larger clone turns up one base away. The sequencing machine was an Illumina HiSeq 2500. TCR beta libraries were prepared by quantitative 5'-RACE with molecular barcodes. As for how the authors treated the data: A new computational method based on a probabilistic model of VDJ rearrangement was used to identify disease-linked TCR variants. Through fastp at Q25 and MiXCR, TCRdb rebuilt clones from the public reads, retaining in-frame beta chains. Identical CDR3 proteins give one entry, which carries the most common genes and DNA. These V and J calls derive from TCRdb rather than the authors' analysis. The sample contains about 210,000 distinct CDR3 sequences, about 7% of them found a single time. The ten largest clonotypes hold over 12% of the sample.

This chain is built from TRBV12-3 or TRBV12-4 and TRBJ1-6, and perhaps TRBD1 as D gene, on 6 matching bases. This TCR was sampled from a male donor with ankylosing spondylitis. Sample: blood, either unsorted or a sorted T cell fraction (not recorded which). The CDR3 loop reads CASSLGRGNYNSPLHF. In nucleotide form, the sequence is TGTGCCAGCAGTTTGGGCAGGGGAAACTATAATTCACCCCTCCACTTT.